One and the same sample provided the 22 T cell receptor beta chains below, sequenced in a study of cytomegalovirus exposure and HLA in healthy donors. Primers included in the PCR were 60 Vbeta and 13 Jbeta primers. Clones were sequenced by immunoSEQ multiplex PCR, and TCRdb holds only the in-frame ones, with some missing. The sample records approximately 140,000 clones, 80% being singletons. The sample taken for sequencing was PBMCs. The receptors derive from a male donor in good health and CMV-seropositive.

The chain recombines TRBV19 with TRBJ2-2; 12 positions agree with TRBD2. This CDR3 comprises 17 residues. Germline values: CDR1 LNHDA, CDR2 SQIVND (reference sequence). Unmatched junction bases numbered 5, after V lost 3 bases and J lost 3 bases. CDR3 DNA: TGTGCCAGTAGTATTCGGACTAGCGGGGCTCACACCGGGGAGCTGTTTTTT. Translating it yields CASSIRTSGAHTGELFF.

The V call is TRBV28, the J call TRBJ1-2; 9 bases fit TRBD1. Germline CDR1 and CDR2: MDHEN and SYDVKM. The V segment lost 5 bases and the J segment 6 bases; nucleotides outside the gene matches: 7. The CDR3 runs 14 residues. The CDR3 region has the DNA TGTGCCAGCAGTCTACCAGACAGGGGGAATGGCTACACCTTC. Translation: CASSLPDRGNGYTF.

This chain joins TRBV2 and TRBJ1-2; 9 bases are a match to TRBD1. Trimming at V came to 5 bases and at J to 4 bases, leaving 5 bases not matched to a gene. Germline-derived CDR1 and CDR2 are SNHLY and FYNNEI. This CDR3 is built from 14 residues. DNA for the CDR3: TGTGCCAGCAGTACGACAGGGGGAAGCTATGGCTACACCTTC. It translates to CASSTTGGSYGYTF.

The chain combines TRBV11-3 with TRBJ2-5; TRBD2 aligns across 12 bases. The CDR3 runs 20 residues. J gave up 4 bases and V 7 bases, and 22 bases lay outside the gene matches. Germline V gene lookup returns CDR1 SGHNT and CDR2 YENEEA. CDR3 loop: CASIGFGSASGGAKAETQYF. The DNA of the CDR3 is TGTGCCAGCATTGGGTTCGGGTCGGCTAGCGGGGGGGCCAAGGCAGAGACCCAGTACTTC.

V gene TRBV11-1 combines with J gene TRBJ1-4; 7 bases are a match to TRBD1. The V gene's germline CDR1 is SGHAT and CDR2 FQDESV (reference sequence). Unmatched junction bases numbered 8, after V lost 5 bases and J lost 5 bases. The CDR3 loop spans 15 amino acids. The chain's CDR3 is CASSKQETGNEKLFF. For the CDR3, the DNA is TGTGCCAGCAGCAAGCAGGAGACAGGGAATGAAAAACTGTTTTTT.

This sequence joins TRBV7-2 and TRBJ2-7; TRBD2 aligns across 9 bases. J lost 0 bases, V lost 3 bases, and 6 bases had no gene match. Looked up from germline, CDR1 is SGHTA and CDR2 is FQGNSA. This CDR3 has 16 amino acids. The CDR3 region is CASSFVAGASSYEQYF. For the CDR3, the DNA is TGTGCCAGCAGCTTTGTAGCGGGAGCCAGCTCCTACGAGCAGTACTTC.

This clone came up a few times. The chain employs TRBV27 and TRBJ2-3, with TRBD2 identical over 12 bases. This CDR3 region has 21 residues. Germline V gene sequence: CDR1 MNHEY, CDR2 SMNVEV (reference sequence). V dropped 0 bases and J dropped 2; count of bases not matched to a gene: 15. The CDR3 region is CASSLSIRTSGASYLTDTQYF. In DNA, the CDR3 is TGTGCCAGCAGTTTATCGATAAGGACTAGCGGGGCCTCTTACCTCACAGATACGCAGTATTTT.

This chain links TRBV2 with TRBJ1-4; D is undetermined. Germline CDR1 SNHLY, CDR2 FYNNEI. The V gene lost 7 bases and the J gene lost 8 bases, with 14 bases spanning the gap. CDR3 length: 13 residues. The CDR3 DNA reads as TGTGCCAGCATAGACCTAGCCGAAGAAAAACTGTTTTTT. Translated, it gives CASIDLAEEKLFF.

This clone was counted a single time. V and J are TRBV5-5 and TRBJ1-5; no clear D gene. Between the trimmed V and J ends, which lost 0 bases and 0 bases, there was a span of 13 bases. Per the germline V gene, CDR1 is SGHKS and CDR2 is YYEKEE (reference sequence). The CDR3 has 17 residues. As DNA, the CDR3 is TGTGCCAGCAGCTTGGTGGCCAGAAGTTATAGCAATCAGCCCCAGCATTTT. It specifies CASSLVARSYSNQPQHF.

The chain joins TRBV9 to TRBJ1-3; no clear D. V was pared by 0 bases and J by 0 bases, with 7 bases between. CDR1 is SGDLS and CDR2 is YYNGEE in the germline V gene. The CDR3 runs to 15 residues. This CDR3 reads CASSVVPGSGNTIYF. CDR3 nucleotides: TGTGCCAGCAGCGTAGTTCCGGGCTCTGGAAACACCATATATTTT.

The CDR3 loop reads CASRTGTGYGYTF. CDR3 coding DNA: TGTGCCAGCAGAACCGGGACAGGGTATGGCTACACCTTC. The chain uses TRBV6-6 and TRBJ1-2; 9 bases are shared with TRBD1. The CDR3 is made up of 13 amino acids. Trimming at V came to 6 bases and at J to 5 bases, leaving 4 bases not matched to a gene. Germline CDR1 and CDR2: MNHNY and SVGAGI (reference sequence).

Written as DNA, the CDR3 is TGCAGCGTTGAGGCGGGGGTTAAAAACATTCAGTACTTC. Amino acids: CSVEAGVKNIQYF. The V and J genes are TRBV29-1 and TRBJ2-4; TRBD2 matches 7 bases. V shed 3 bases, J shed 4 bases, and the junction held 3 bases outside the gene matches. The CDR3 spans 13 residues. Germline CDR1 and CDR2: SQVTM and ANQGSEA.

V usage is TRBV6-6 and J usage is TRBJ1-5; D is unclear. The CDR3 sequence is 15 residues long. V lost 6 bases and J 0 bases, leaving 12 bases between the germline ends. Germline V gene data show CDR1 as MNHNY and CDR2 as SVGAGI (reference sequence). The CDR3 coding sequence is TGTGCCAGCAGCACTTCCGGGATTAGCAATCAGCCCCAGCATTTT. Its translation is CASSTSGISNQPQHF.

The chain combines TRBV28 with TRBJ1-2, with D perhaps matching TRBD1 (5 bases). This CDR3 is built from 13 residues. Germline values: CDR1 MDHEN, CDR2 SYDVKM. Trimming removed 5 bases from V and 3 bases from J, with 10 bases in between. CDR3 in amino acids: CASSSGTDYGYTF. The CDR3 DNA follows: TGTGCCAGCAGTAGCGGGACCGACTATGGCTACACCTTC.

This clone occurred a few times. The rearrangement links TRBV4-1 to TRBJ1-2; 8 bases map to TRBD1. Per germline, CDR1 MGHRA and CDR2 YSYEKL. This CDR3 region has 16 residues. With V trimmed by 3 bases and J by 3 bases, 9 bases remained unmatched. CDR3 region: CASSQGQARRYYGYTF. For the CDR3, the DNA is TGCGCCAGCAGCCAGGGACAGGCACGCCGCTACTATGGCTACACCTTC.

This clone was detected a few times. The V call is TRBV11-2, the J call TRBJ2-7; 9 bases fit TRBD1. The CDR3 length is 18 residues. The V and J ends lost 1 base and 2 bases, in that order; junction bases with no gene match: 12. From germline, CDR1 is SGHAT and CDR2 FQNNGV. The chain's CDR3 is CASSLGRGGTGSAYEQYF. CDR3 coding DNA: TGTGCCAGCAGCTTAGGGAGGGGGGGGACAGGGAGCGCCTACGAGCAGTACTTC.

The chain uses TRBV5-5 and TRBJ2-5; D is unresolved. The V gene lost 4 bases and the J gene lost 5 bases, with 9 bases spanning the gap. Germline-derived CDR1 and CDR2 are SGHKS and YYEKEE (reference sequence). CDR3 length equals 12 residues. The CDR3 DNA sequence: TGTGCCAGCAGCCCCCCCCTGGAGACCCAGTACTTC. It codes for CASSPPLETQYF. Supplemented by reference TRBV5-5 and TRBJ2-5, the full variable domain reads DAGVTQSPTHLIKTRGQQVTLRCSPISGHKSVSWYQQVLGQGPQFIFQYYEKEERGRGNFPDRFSARQFPNYSSELNVNALLLGDSALYLCASSPPLETQYFGPGTRLLVL.

V gene TRBV5-4 combines with J gene TRBJ2-7; 9 nucleotides agree with TRBD2. Germline CDR1 and CDR2: SGHNT and YYREEE (reference sequence). After removal of 0 bases from V and 2 bases from J, the junction contained 6 bases not matched to a gene. The CDR3 covers 16 residues. The CDR3 DNA reads TGTGCCAGCAGCTTGGGGGGGGCTAGCGGGACCTACGAGCAGTACTTC. It encodes CASSLGGASGTYEQYF.

The chain joins TRBV18 to TRBJ1-1; TRBD1 matches at 11 bases. Trimming removed 4 bases from V and 5 bases from J; junction bases left unmatched: 3. The CDR3 totals 14 residues. Germline CDR1 KGHSH, CDR2 LQKENI. CDR3 region: CASSLGTGGTEAFF. CDR3 sequence (DNA): TGTGCCAGCTCACTAGGGACAGGGGGTACTGAAGCTTTCTTT.

The V gene is TRBV5-8, the J gene TRBJ1-2; TRBD1 is a possible D gene (6 bases). Germline-derived CDR1 and CDR2 are SGHTS and YDEGEE. This CDR3 comprises 13 residues. The V end lost 8 bases, the J end lost 6 bases, and 17 bases lay between the germline ends. The CDR3 is CASRREGDHGYTF. In DNA, the CDR3 is TGTGCCAGTAGAAGAGAGGGGGATCATGGCTACACCTTC.

The sample holds a few counts of this clone. The V and J genes are TRBV19 and TRBJ2-4, with D unclear. The germline V and J ends were trimmed by 3 bases and 2 bases, with 14 bases remaining between them. The CDR3 has 16 residues. Germline V gene data show CDR1 as LNHDA and CDR2 as SQIVND (reference sequence). This CDR3 reads CASSIGRPESKNIQYF. CDR3 nucleotides: TGTGCCAGTAGTATTGGCAGGCCTGAGTCCAAAAACATTCAGTACTTC.

This clone was picked up one time. The rearrangement uses TRBV27 and TRBJ2-7; 8 positions match TRBD2. There are 14 residues in the CDR3. Germline trimming cut 2 bases from V and 3 bases from J; bases unmatched to any gene: 3. CDR1 is MNHEY and CDR2 is SMNVEV in the germline V gene (reference sequence). This chain's CDR3 is CASSLVAGNYEQYF. The CDR3 DNA reads as TGTGCCAGCAGTTTAGTAGCGGGGAACTACGAGCAGTACTTC.